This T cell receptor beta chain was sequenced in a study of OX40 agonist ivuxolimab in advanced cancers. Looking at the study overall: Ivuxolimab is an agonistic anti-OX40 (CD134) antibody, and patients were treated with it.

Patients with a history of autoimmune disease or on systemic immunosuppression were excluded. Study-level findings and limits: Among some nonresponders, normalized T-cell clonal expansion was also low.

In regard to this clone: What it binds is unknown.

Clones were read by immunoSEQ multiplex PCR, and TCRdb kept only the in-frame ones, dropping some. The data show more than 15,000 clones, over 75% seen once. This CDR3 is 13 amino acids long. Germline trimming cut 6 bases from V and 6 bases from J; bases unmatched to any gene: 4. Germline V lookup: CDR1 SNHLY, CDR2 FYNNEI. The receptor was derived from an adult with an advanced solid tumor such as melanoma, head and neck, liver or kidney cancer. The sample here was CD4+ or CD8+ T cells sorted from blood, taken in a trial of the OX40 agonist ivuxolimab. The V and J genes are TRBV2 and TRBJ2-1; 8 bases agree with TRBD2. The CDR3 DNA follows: TGTGCCAGCAGCCCGGGACTAGGCAATGAGCAGTTCTTC. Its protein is CASSPGLGNEQFF.